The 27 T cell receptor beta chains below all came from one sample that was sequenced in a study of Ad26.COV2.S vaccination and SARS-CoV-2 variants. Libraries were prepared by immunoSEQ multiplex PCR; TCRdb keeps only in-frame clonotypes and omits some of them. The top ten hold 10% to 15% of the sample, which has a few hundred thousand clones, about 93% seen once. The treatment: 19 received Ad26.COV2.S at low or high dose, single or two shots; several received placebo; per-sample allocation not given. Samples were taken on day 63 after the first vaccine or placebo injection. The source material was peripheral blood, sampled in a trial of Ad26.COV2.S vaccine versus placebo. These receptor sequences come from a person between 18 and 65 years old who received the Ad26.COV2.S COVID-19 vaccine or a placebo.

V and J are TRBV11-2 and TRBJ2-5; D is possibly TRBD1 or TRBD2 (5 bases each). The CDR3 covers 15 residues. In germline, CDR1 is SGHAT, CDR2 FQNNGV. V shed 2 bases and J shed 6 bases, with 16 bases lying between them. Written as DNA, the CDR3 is TGTGCCAGCAGCTTAATCTCAGGGACGGGGCAGACCCAGTACTTC. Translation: CASSLISGTGQTQYF. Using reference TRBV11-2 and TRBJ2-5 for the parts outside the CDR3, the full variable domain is EAGVAQSPRYKIIEKRQSVAFWCNPISGHATLYWYQQILGQGPKLLIQFQNNGVVDDSQLPKDRFSAERLKGVDSTLKIQPAKLEDSAVYLCASSLISGTGQTQYFGPGTRLLVL.

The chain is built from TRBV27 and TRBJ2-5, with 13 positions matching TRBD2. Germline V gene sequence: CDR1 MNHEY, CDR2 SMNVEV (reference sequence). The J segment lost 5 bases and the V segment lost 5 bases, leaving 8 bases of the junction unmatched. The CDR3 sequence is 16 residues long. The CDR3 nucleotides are TGTGCCAGCAGTCTCCGGACTAGCGGGAGATTGGAGACCCAGTACTTC. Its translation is CASSLRTSGRLETQYF.

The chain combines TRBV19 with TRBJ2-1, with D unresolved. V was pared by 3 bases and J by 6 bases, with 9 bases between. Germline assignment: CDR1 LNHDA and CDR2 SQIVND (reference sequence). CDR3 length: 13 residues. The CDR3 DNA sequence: TGTGCCAGTAGTATGATAGCAGGCAATGAGCAGTTCTTC. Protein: CASSMIAGNEQFF.

This chain's CDR3 is CASSPGIYEQYF. The CDR3 nucleotides read TGCGCCAGCAGCCCCGGAATCTACGAGCAGTACTTC. The V and J genes are TRBV5-1 and TRBJ2-7; D is undetermined. This CDR3 is built from 12 residues. Germline CDR1 reads SGHRS; CDR2 reads YFSETQ. Trimming shortened V by 4 bases and J by 3 bases, and 8 bases separated the two germline ends.

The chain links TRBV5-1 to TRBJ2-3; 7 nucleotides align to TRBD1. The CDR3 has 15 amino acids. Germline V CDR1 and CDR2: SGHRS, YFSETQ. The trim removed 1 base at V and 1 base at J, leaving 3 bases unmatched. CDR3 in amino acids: CASSLRDRGTDTQYF. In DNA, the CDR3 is TGCGCCAGCAGCTTGCGAGACAGGGGCACAGATACGCAGTATTTT.

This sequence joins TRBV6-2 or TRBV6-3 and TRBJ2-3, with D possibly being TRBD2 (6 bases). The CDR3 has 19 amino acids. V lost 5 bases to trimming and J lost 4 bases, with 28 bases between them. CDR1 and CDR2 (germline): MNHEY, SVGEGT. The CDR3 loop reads CASSHETRDPWTRADTQYF. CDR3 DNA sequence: TGTGCCAGCAGTCACGAAACGCGGGACCCATGGACGCGCGCAGATACGCAGTATTTT.

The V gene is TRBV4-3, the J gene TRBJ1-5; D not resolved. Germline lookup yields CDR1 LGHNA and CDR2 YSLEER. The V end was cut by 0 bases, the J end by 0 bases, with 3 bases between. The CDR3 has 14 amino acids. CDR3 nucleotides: TGCGCCAGCAGCCAAGATGTTAGCAATCAGCCCCAGCATTTT. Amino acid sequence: CASSQDVSNQPQHF.

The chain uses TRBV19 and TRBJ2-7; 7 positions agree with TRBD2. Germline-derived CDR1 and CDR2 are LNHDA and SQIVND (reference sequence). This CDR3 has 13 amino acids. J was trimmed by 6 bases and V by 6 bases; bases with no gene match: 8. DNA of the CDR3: TGTGCCAGTAGCAGAGAATGGGGGGGCGAGCAGTACTTC. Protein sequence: CASSREWGGEQYF.

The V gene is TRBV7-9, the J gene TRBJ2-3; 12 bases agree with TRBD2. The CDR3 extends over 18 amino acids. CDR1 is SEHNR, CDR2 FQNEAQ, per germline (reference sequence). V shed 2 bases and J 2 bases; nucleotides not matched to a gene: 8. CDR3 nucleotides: TGTGCCAGCAGCTTATTACTAGCGGGAGGTAGGGTCACAGATACGCAGTATTTT. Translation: CASSLLLAGGRVTDTQYF.

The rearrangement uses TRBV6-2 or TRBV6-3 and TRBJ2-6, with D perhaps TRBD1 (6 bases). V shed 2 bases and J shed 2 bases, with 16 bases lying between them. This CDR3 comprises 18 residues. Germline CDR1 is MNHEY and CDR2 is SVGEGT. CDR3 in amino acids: CASSYPSPWGPGANVLTF. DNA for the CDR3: TGTGCCAGCAGTTACCCCAGCCCTTGGGGGCCTGGGGCCAACGTCCTGACTTTC.

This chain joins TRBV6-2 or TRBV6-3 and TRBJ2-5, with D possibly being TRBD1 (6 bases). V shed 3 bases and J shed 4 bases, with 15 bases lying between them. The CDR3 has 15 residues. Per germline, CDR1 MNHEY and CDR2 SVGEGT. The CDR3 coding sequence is TGTGCCAGCAGTTATGTAGGACAGAGGGGAGAGACCCAGTACTTC. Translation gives CASSYVGQRGETQYF.

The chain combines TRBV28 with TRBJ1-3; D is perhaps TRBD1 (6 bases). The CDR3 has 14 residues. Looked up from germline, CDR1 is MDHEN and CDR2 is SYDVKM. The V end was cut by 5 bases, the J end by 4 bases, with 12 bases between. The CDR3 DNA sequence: TGTGCCAGCAGTGGGCAGGGGATAGGAAACACCATATATTTT. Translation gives CASSGQGIGNTIYF. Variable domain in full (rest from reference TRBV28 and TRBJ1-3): DVKVTQSSRYLVKRTGEKVFLECVQDMDHENMFWYRQDPGLGLRLIYFSYDVKMKEKGDIPEGYSVSREKKERFSLILESASTNQTSMYLCASSGQGIGNTIYFGEGSWLTVV.

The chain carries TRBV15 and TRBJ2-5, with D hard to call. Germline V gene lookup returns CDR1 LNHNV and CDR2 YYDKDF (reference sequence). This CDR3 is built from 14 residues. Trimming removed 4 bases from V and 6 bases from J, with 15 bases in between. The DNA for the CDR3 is TGTGCCACCAGCATCCCCGAGGTTTGGAAGACCCAGTACTTC. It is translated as CATSIPEVWKTQYF.

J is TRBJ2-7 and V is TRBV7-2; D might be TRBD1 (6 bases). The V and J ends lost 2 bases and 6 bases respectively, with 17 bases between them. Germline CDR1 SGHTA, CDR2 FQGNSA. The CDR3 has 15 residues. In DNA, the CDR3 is TGTGCCAGCAGCTTAACAGGGAGAGGGGCCAGCGAGCAGTACTTC. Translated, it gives CASSLTGRGASEQYF.

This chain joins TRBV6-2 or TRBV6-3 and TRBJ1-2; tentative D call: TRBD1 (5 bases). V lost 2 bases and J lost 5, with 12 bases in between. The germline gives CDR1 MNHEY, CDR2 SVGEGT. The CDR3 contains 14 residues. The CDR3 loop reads CASSYRGKYYGYTF. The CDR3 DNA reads TGTGCCAGCAGTTACCGGGGGAAGTATTATGGCTACACCTTC.

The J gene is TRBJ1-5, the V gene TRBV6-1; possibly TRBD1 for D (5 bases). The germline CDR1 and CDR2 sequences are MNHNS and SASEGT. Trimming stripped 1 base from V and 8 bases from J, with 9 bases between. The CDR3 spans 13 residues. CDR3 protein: CASSEDRIKPQHF. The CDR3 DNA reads TGTGCCAGCAGTGAAGACAGGATCAAGCCCCAGCATTTT.

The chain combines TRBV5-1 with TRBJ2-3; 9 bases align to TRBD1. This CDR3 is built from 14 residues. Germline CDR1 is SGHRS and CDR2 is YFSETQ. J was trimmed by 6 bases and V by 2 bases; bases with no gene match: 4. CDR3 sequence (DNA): TGCGCCAGCAGCTTCCTACAGGGGGCGGATACGCAGTATTTT. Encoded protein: CASSFLQGADTQYF.

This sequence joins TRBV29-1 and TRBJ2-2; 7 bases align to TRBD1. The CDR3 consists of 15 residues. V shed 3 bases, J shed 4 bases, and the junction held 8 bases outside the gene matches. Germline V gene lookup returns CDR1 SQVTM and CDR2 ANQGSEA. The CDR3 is CSVEGDRGATGELFF. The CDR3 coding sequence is TGCAGCGTTGAGGGGGACAGAGGAGCCACCGGGGAGCTGTTTTTT.

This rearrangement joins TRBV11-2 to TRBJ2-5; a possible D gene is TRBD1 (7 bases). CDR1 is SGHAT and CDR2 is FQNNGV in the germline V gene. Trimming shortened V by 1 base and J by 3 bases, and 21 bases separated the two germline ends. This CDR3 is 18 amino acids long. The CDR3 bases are TGTGCCAGCAGCTTAGTGGCCGGCGGCGGCAGGGGGGAAGAGACCCAGTACTTC. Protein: CASSLVAGGGRGEETQYF.

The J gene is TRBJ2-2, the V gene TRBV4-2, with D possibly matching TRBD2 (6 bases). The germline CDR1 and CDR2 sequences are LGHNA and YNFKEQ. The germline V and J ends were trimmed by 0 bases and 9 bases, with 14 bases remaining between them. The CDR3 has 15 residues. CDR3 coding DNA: TGTGCCAGCAGCCAAGATCGGGACTCCAAGTGGGAGCTGTTTTTT. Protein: CASSQDRDSKWELFF.

Written as DNA, the CDR3 is TGTGCCAGCAGGAATAGCGGCATGAGCTCCTACAATGAGCAGTTCTTC. Protein sequence: CASRNSGMSSYNEQFF. The chain is built from TRBV27 and TRBJ2-1; possible D gene TRBD2, 6 bases. Trimming pared 6 bases from V and 0 bases from J, leaving 15 bases between. The germline V gene has CDR1 MNHEY and CDR2 SMNVEV (reference sequence). The CDR3 extends over 16 amino acids.

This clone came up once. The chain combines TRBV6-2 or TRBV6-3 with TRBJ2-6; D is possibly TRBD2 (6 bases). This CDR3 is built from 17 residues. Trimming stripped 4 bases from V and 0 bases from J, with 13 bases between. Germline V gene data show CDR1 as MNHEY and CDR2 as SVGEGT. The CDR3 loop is CASSSLRAGSGANVLTF. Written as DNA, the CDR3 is TGTGCCAGCAGTTCCTTACGAGCGGGCTCTGGGGCCAACGTCCTGACTTTC.

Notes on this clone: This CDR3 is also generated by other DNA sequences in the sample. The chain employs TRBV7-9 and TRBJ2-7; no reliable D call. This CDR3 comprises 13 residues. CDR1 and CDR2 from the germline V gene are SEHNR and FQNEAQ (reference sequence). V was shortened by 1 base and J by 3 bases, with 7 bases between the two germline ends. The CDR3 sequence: CASSLDGFYEQYF. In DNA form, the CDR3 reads TGTGCCAGCAGCTTAGACGGGTTCTACGAGCAGTACTTC.

As DNA, the CDR3 is TGTGCCAGCAGCTTAGTAATGGCCGCAGGGAGGAGCTCTGGAAACACCATATATTTT. Amino acid sequence: CASSLVMAAGRSSGNTIYF. The genes are TRBV7-9 and TRBJ1-3; possible D gene TRBD1, 5 bases. CDR1 and CDR2 (germline): SEHNR, FQNEAQ (reference sequence). The CDR3 runs 19 residues. Deletions cut 1 base from V and 0 bases from J, with 19 bases between.

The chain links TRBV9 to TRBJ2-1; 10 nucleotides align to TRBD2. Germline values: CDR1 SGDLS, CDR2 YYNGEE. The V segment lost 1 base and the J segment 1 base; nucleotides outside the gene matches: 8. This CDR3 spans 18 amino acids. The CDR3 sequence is CASSVSSGSTPSYNEQFF. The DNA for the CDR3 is TGTGCCAGCAGCGTATCTAGCGGGAGTACCCCTTCCTACAATGAGCAGTTCTTC.

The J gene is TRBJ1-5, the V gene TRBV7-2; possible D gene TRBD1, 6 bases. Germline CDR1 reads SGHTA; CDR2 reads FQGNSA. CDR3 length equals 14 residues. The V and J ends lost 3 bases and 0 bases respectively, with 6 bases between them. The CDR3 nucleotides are TGTGCCAGCAGCTTGGACAGTAGCAATCAGCCCCAGCATTTT. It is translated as CASSLDSSNQPQHF.

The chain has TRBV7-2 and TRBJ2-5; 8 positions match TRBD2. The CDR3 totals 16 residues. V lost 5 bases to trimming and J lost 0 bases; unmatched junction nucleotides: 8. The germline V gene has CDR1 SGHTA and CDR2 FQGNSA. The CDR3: CASSARASGYQETQYF. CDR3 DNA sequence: TGTGCCAGCAGCGCCAGGGCTAGCGGGTACCAAGAGACCCAGTACTTC.